The sequence of this TCR beta chain was determined in a study of T cell responses to AZD1222 COVID-19 vaccine. Data came from immunoSEQ multiplex PCR; TCRdb stores just in-frame clones and leaves some out. This table has some 100,000 clones, approximately 90% appearing once. As to this clone: The antigen remains unidentified.

Pooled together were second doses at about 4 or about 12 weeks. General study results and limits: Spike-specific TCR breadth and depth rose after two AZD1222 doses. Nearly half of spike-specific TCRs reportedly target unmutated variant regions. Donors skewed white British and female; clonal diversity was possibly underestimated.

Sample: peripheral blood, taken 28 days after the second AZD1222 dose. The receptor's source is an adult who received the AZD1222 COVID-19 vaccine.

DNA of the CDR3: TGCAGCGCCGAGCGGGGGGGCGATGGCTACACCTTC. It encodes CSAERGGDGYTF. The rearrangement links TRBV29-1 to TRBJ1-2; a weak D match, TRBD1 (6 bases). The CDR3 runs 12 residues. Germline V CDR1 and CDR2: SQVTM, ANQGSEA. V was shortened by 7 bases and J by 6 bases, with 15 bases between the two germline ends. The complete variable domain, with remaining parts taken from reference TRBV29-1 and TRBJ1-2, reads SAVISQKPSRDICQRGTSLTIQCQVDSQVTMMFWYRQQPGQSLTLIATANQGSEATYESGFVIDKFPISRPNLTFSTLTVSNMSPEDSSIYLCSAERGGDGYTFGSGTRLTVV.